The 7 T cell receptor beta chains in this list originate from one sample, sequenced in a study of human T cells and chemical hapten exposure. As to time point: pre-sensitization, week 0. Noted treatment: therapeutic diphenylcyclopropenone sensitization with weekly scalp DPC. Each CDR3 protein is one row after TCRdb ran MiXCR on the RACE reads. The sample contains 250,000 or so distinct CDR3 sequences, about 9% of which appear only once. Material: whole blood, obtained in connection with sensitization to the hapten diphenylcyclopropenone (DPC). These receptors came from a woman aged 40-49 years with alopecia areata. Some clones in this sample may be carry-over from other donors' samples.

This clonotype qualifies as large. J is TRBJ2-3 and V is TRBV15; no definite D call. Germline loops: CDR1 LNHNV, CDR2 YYDKDF (reference sequence). This CDR3 has 15 amino acids. V lost 4 bases and J 1 base, leaving 12 bases between the germline ends. The CDR3 nucleotides are TGTGCCACCAGCACCCAAAGCGATGGCACAGATACGCAGTATTTT. Protein sequence: CATSTQSDGTDTQYF. Supplemented by reference TRBV15 and TRBJ2-3, the full variable domain reads DAMVIQNPRYQVTQFGKPVTLSCSQTLNHNVMYWYQQKSSQAPKLLFHYYDKDFNNEADTPDNFQSRRPNTSFCFLDIRSPGLGDTAMYLCATSTQSDGTDTQYFGPGTRLTVL.

The CDR3 coding sequence is TGTGCCAGCAGCTGGACTAGCGGGAACGTCTACGAGCAGTACTTC. Translating gives CASSWTSGNVYEQYF. V and J are TRBV28 and TRBJ2-7; TRBD2 matches 12 bases. Losses at the gene ends were 6 bases for V and 3 bases for J; bases not matched to a gene: 6. CDR1 and CDR2 from the germline V gene are MDHEN and SYDVKM. This CDR3 region has 15 residues. Using reference TRBV28 and TRBJ2-7 for the parts outside the CDR3, the full variable domain is DVKVTQSSRYLVKRTGEKVFLECVQDMDHENMFWYRQDPGLGLRLIYFSYDVKMKEKGDIPEGYSVSREKKERFSLILESASTNQTSMYLCASSWTSGNVYEQYFGPGTRLTVT.

This clonotype was seen only a few times. The CDR3 loop reads CASSQEAEVPYEQYF. DNA of the CDR3: TGCGCCAGCAGCCAAGAAGCAGAAGTACCCTACGAGCAGTACTTC. This chain joins TRBV4-1 and TRBJ2-7; D uncertain. The CDR3 totals 15 residues. Germline assignment: CDR1 MGHRA and CDR2 YSYEKL. V lost 0 bases, J lost 2 bases, and 11 bases lay in between.

This clonotype was detected a few times. This chain links TRBV28 with TRBJ2-1; the D gene is possibly TRBD1 (6 bases). From germline, CDR1 is MDHEN and CDR2 SYDVKM. CDR3 length equals 14 residues. Trimming left V 3 bases short and J 7 bases short, with 13 bases between. The DNA for the CDR3 is TGTGCCAGCAGTTTTGGACAGCTTGTTAATGAGCAGTTCTTC. Translation: CASSFGQLVNEQFF.

V usage is TRBV7-9 and J usage is TRBJ2-7; D remains unclear. The CDR3 spans 12 residues. Germline V gene sequence: CDR1 SEHNR, CDR2 FQNEAQ (reference sequence). V lost 3 bases, J lost 3 bases, and 6 bases lay in between. Here the CDR3 DNA reads TGTGCCAGCAGCTTGAGTGACTACGAGCAGTACTTC. Residues: CASSLSDYEQYF.

The genes are TRBV14 and TRBJ2-1; 10 bases align to TRBD2. The J segment lost 10 bases and the V segment lost 4 bases, leaving 16 bases of the junction unmatched. CDR1 is SGHDN and CDR2 is FVKESK in the germline V gene. The CDR3 spans 17 residues. This CDR3 reads CASSPIQTSGLAGEQFF. DNA for the CDR3: TGTGCCAGCAGCCCAATCCAGACTAGCGGGCTCGCAGGGGAGCAGTTCTTC.

The V and J genes are TRBV10-3 and TRBJ2-4; the match to TRBD2 covers 7 bases. The V gene end was trimmed by 8 bases and the J gene end by 6 bases; junction bases not matched to a gene: 7. CDR1 is ENHRY and CDR2 is SYGVKD in the germline V gene. This CDR3 spans 13 amino acids. CDR3 DNA: TGTGCCATCGCCCCACGGGGGGTAAACATTCAGTACTTC. It is translated as CAIAPRGVNIQYF.